The clone carrying this T cell receptor beta chain was found once. With no exception, relapse followed autologous stem cell transplantation in all patients, and brentuximab vedotin exposure varied. These data are taken from a study of PD-1 blockade in classical Hodgkin lymphoma. Study information: Patients were given intravenous nivolumab, 3 mg/kg, every 2 weeks.

Libraries were prepared by immunoSEQ multiplex PCR; TCRdb keeps only in-frame clonotypes and omits some of them. This table holds around 20,000 clones, more than 80% found once. This CDR3 has 14 amino acids. Trimming took off 3 bases at V and 4 bases at J, with 12 bases between the two ends. CDR1 and CDR2 (germline): SEHNR, FQNEAQ (reference sequence). Sequenced material: peripheral blood mononuclear cells (PBMCs), taken before the second cycle of nivolumab. This rearrangement joins TRBV7-9 to TRBJ1-2, with unresolved D. The receptor was isolated from a human donor with classical Hodgkin lymphoma. As DNA, the CDR3 is TGTGCCAGCAGCTTTGACATCGATACCTATGGCTACACCTTC. Its translation: CASSFDIDTYGYTF.